The 14 T cell receptor beta chains presented below share a single source sample, sequenced in a study of cytotoxic CD8 clonotypes in ibrutinib-treated CLL (dated by TCRdb to the early 2020s). The time point label here, explained by the study, means: 12 months on ibrutinib. Libraries were built with the immunoSEQ multiplex PCR assay. This is the immuneACCESS table as TCRdb keeps it, with only in-frame sequences that have V and J called. A part of the clones is gone; compared with another copy, unresolved V genes explain less than half, and the rest is unexplained. This sample holds fewer than 85,000 clones; roughly three quarters were observed only once. Approximately 5% of the sample is held by the ten biggest clonotypes. The starting material was PBMCs, obtained after 12 months of ibrutinib treatment. The receptors were gathered from a human donor with chronic lymphocytic leukemia.

This clone was seen only a few times. The chain is built from TRBV11-2 and TRBJ1-2; 7 nucleotides match TRBD1. Germline V gene sequence: CDR1 SGHAT, CDR2 FQNNGV. The CDR3 is made up of 16 amino acids. With 8 bases clipped from V and 7 bases from J, the junction kept 19 bases outside the gene matches. DNA for the CDR3: TGTGCCAGCGCGGCGACCCCACGGACGGGACAGACTGGCTACACCTTC. Its protein product is CASAATPRTGQTGYTF. The complete variable domain, with remaining parts taken from reference TRBV11-2 and TRBJ1-2, reads EAGVAQSPRYKIIEKRQSVAFWCNPISGHATLYWYQQILGQGPKLLIQFQNNGVVDDSQLPKDRFSAERLKGVDSTLKIQPAKLEDSAVYLCASAATPRTGQTGYTFGSGTRLTVV.

The V gene is TRBV14, the J gene TRBJ2-3; 8 bases align to TRBD2. V gave up 2 bases and J gave up 1 base; unmatched junction bases: 8. The CDR3 has 17 residues. Germline assignment: CDR1 SGHDN and CDR2 FVKESK. Written as DNA, the CDR3 is TGTGCCAGCAGCCAATTATCCCATAGCGGGGGCACAGATACGCAGTATTTT. It yields the protein CASSQLSHSGGTDTQYF.

The CDR3 reads CSVEDGRFF. In DNA form, the CDR3 reads TGCAGCGTTGAAGATGGGAGGTTCTTC. V gene TRBV29-1 combines with J gene TRBJ2-1; D possibly corresponds to TRBD2 (5 bases). Trimming removed 0 bases from V and 15 bases from J, with 6 bases in between. Per the germline V gene, CDR1 is SQVTM and CDR2 is ANQGSEA. The CDR3 has 9 amino acids.

The chain employs TRBV7-8 and TRBJ2-3; D uncertain. Germline CDR1 is SGHVS and CDR2 is FQNEAQ. The CDR3 length is 12 residues. The ends were cut back, 4 bases at V and 6 bases at J, with 8 bases in the middle. Written as DNA, the CDR3 is TGTGCCAGCAGCTCCGGCTGGGATACGCAGTATTTT. It specifies CASSSGWDTQYF. Looking up the rest from reference TRBV7-8 and TRBJ2-3 gives the full variable domain: GAGVSQSPRYKVAKRGQDVALRCDPISGHVSLFWYQQALGQGPEFLTYFQNEAQLDKSGLPSDRFFAERPEGSVSTLKIQRTQQEDSAVYLCASSSGWDTQYFGPGTRLTVL.

As regards this clone: One end of the junction does not line up with germline, which may come from a read error. V and J are TRBV14 and TRBJ1-2; D perhaps matches TRBD1 (5 bases). The CDR3 contains 13 residues. The germline gives CDR1 SGHDN, CDR2 FVKESK. The CDR3 loop reads CANSPGTDYGYTF. The CDR3, as DNA: TGTGCCAACAGCCCCGGGACCGACTATGGCTACACCTTC. Complete variable domain (other parts from reference TRBV14 and TRBJ1-2): EAGVTQFPSHSVIEKGQTVTLRCDPISGHDNLYWYRRVMGKEIKFLLHFVKESKQDESGMPNNRFLAERTGGTYSTLKVQPAELEDSGVYFCANSPGTDYGYTFGSGTRLTVV.

This chain uses TRBV5-1 with TRBJ1-4, with D possibly being TRBD1 (5 bases). The CDR3 is made up of 15 amino acids. CDR1 is SGHRS and CDR2 is YFSETQ in the germline V gene. Trimming took off 4 bases at V and 7 bases at J, with 17 bases between the two ends. The CDR3 DNA follows: TGCGCCAGCAGCGCCCAGGGTCGGGGAGGTGAAAAACTGTTTTTT. Encoded protein: CASSAQGRGGEKLFF. The entire variable domain, with the rest obtained from reference TRBV5-1 and TRBJ1-4, is as follows: KAGVTQTPRYLIKTRGQQVTLSCSPISGHRSVSWYQQTPGQGLQFLFEYFSETQRNKGNFPGRFSGRQFSNSRSEMNVSTLELGDSALYLCASSAQGRGGEKLFFGSGTQLSVL.

The chain recombines TRBV2 with TRBJ2-4, with 10 bases aligning to TRBD2. This CDR3 is 17 amino acids long. CDR1 SNHLY and CDR2 FYNNEI come from the germline V gene. Germline trimming cut 6 bases from V and 6 bases from J; bases unmatched to any gene: 14. The CDR3 loop reads CASREGLAGDAGNIQYF. As DNA, the CDR3 is TGTGCCAGCAGGGAGGGGCTAGCGGGAGACGCGGGAAACATTCAGTACTTC. The entire variable domain, with the rest obtained from reference TRBV2 and TRBJ2-4, is as follows: EPEVTQTPSHQVTQMGQEVILRCVPISNHLYFYWYRQILGQKVEFLVSFYNNEISEKSEIFDDQFSVERPDGSNFTLKIRSTKLEDSAMYFCASREGLAGDAGNIQYFGAGTRLSVL.

The CDR3 region has the DNA TGTGCCAGTAGTATAGGCCGCTCCTACGAGCAGTACTTC. It translates to CASSIGRSYEQYF. The chain links TRBV19 to TRBJ2-7; D is ambiguous. The CDR3 is 13 amino acids. V was trimmed by 1 base and J by 0 bases, leaving 4 bases between them. The germline V gene encodes CDR1 LNHDA and CDR2 SQIVND (reference sequence).

This chain links TRBV2 with TRBJ2-3, with TRBD2 as a possible D gene (5 bases). From germline, CDR1 is SNHLY and CDR2 FYNNEI. V lost 7 bases to trimming and J lost 3 bases, with 14 bases between them. This CDR3 contains 14 residues. The CDR3 loop is CASTIGDRTDTQYF. CDR3 nucleotide sequence: TGTGCCAGCACCATCGGGGATAGGACAGATACGCAGTATTTT. Drawing the rest from reference TRBV2 and TRBJ2-3, the complete variable domain is EPEVTQTPSHQVTQMGQEVILRCVPISNHLYFYWYRQILGQKVEFLVSFYNNEISEKSEIFDDQFSVERPDGSNFTLKIRSTKLEDSAMYFCASTIGDRTDTQYFGPGTRLTVL.

The chain combines TRBV10-3 with TRBJ2-7; D gene unclear. Per germline, CDR1 ENHRY and CDR2 SYGVKD. The CDR3 extends over 12 amino acids. V lost 6 bases and J lost 3, with 9 bases in between. CDR3: CAIRGTLYEQYF. The CDR3 DNA reads as TGTGCCATCAGGGGCACTCTCTACGAGCAGTACTTC.

The chain recombines TRBV28 with TRBJ2-5, with 10 bases that match TRBD2. From germline, CDR1 is MDHEN and CDR2 SYDVKM. This CDR3 region has 17 residues. V was pared by 8 bases and J by 0 bases, with 12 bases of the junction left unmatched. CDR3 region: CASPPLAGVGYQETQYF. The CDR3, as DNA: TGTGCCAGCCCCCCCCTAGCGGGAGTAGGGTACCAAGAGACCCAGTACTTC.

The V gene is TRBV10-3, the J gene TRBJ1-1; 9 nucleotides match TRBD1. Germline-derived CDR1 and CDR2 are ENHRY and SYGVKD. Germline trimming cut 6 bases from V and 5 bases from J; bases unmatched to any gene: 13. CDR3 length equals 16 residues. CDR3 region: CAISPRRTGVGTEAFF. DNA for the CDR3: TGTGCCATCAGCCCCAGACGGACAGGGGTAGGGACTGAAGCTTTCTTT.

The rearrangement uses TRBV7-3 and TRBJ2-3; the D gene could be TRBD1 or TRBD2 (5 bases each). The CDR3 extends over 14 amino acids. Per germline, CDR1 SGHTA and CDR2 FQGTGA. The V end lost 1 base, the J end lost 4 bases, and 9 bases lay between the germline ends. The CDR3 DNA follows: TGTGCCAGCAGCTTAAATGTGGGGGCAGATACGCAGTATTTT. It yields the protein CASSLNVGADTQYF. Together with reference TRBV7-3 and TRBJ2-3, the CDR3 gives the full variable domain: GAGVSQTPSNKVTEKGKYVELRCDPISGHTALYWYRQSLGQGPEFLIYFQGTGAADDSGLPNDRFFAVRPEGSVSTLKIQRTERGDSAVYLCASSLNVGADTQYFGPGTRLTVL.

V is TRBV4-3 and J is TRBJ2-2, with D hard to call. There are 14 residues in the CDR3. The germline V gene has CDR1 LGHNA and CDR2 YSLEER. V was cut by 0 bases and J by 7 bases, with 9 bases left in between. Here the CDR3 DNA reads TGCGCCAGCAGCCAAGATTGGGGTGGCGGGGAGCTGTTTTTT. Encoded protein: CASSQDWGGGELFF.